A selection of T cell receptor beta chains follows, all from one sample in a study of shared clonotypes between healthy human individuals. The data were produced by immunoSEQ multiplex PCR, yet TCRdb's version contains in-frame clones alone and is incomplete. This sample yields about 2.1 million clones, of which 90% to 95% are seen a single time; 1.5% to 2% belongs to the top ten. Source material: naive CD8+ T cells from PBMCs. These receptor sequences come from a man between 18 and 35 years old in good health. Some clones in this sample may be carry-over from other donors' samples. Each CDR3 is given with its conserved first and last residue. The D gene is left open where the match is weak. The listing skips clone size in some rows; elsewhere it reads once, few, many or a size class.

CDR3	DNA	D	J	size	V
CASNAAGKAYEQYF	TGTGCCAGCAACGCGGCAGGGAAAGCTTACGAGCAGTACTTC	.	TRBJ2-7	.	TRBV9
CASRKWLAARNEQFF	TGTGCCAGCCGCAAGTGGCTAGCCGCTCGCAATGAGCAGTTCTTC	.	TRBJ2-1	once	TRBV27
CASSKVGLAGSHPDTQYF	TGTGCCAGCAGCAAAGTGGGATTAGCGGGATCCCACCCAGATACGCAGTATTTT	.	TRBJ2-3	once	TRBV21-1
CASSFSEGTGFF	TGTGCCAGCAGTTTTTCAGAAGGGACGGGTTTCTTT	.	TRBJ1-1	.	TRBV28
CASSSGGFQPQHF	TGTGCCAGCAGTTCAGGGGGCTTCCAGCCCCAGCATTTT	TRBD1	TRBJ1-5	.	TRBV27
CASSSFPGPFPYEQYF	TGTGCCAGCAGCTCATTCCCCGGGCCTTTTCCGTACGAGCAGTACTTC	.	TRBJ2-7	.	TRBV11-2
CASTHFGGLSGYTF	TGTGCCAGCACCCATTTCGGGGGCCTAAGTGGCTACACCTTC	.	TRBJ1-2	.	TRBV9
CASSQDDVAGGTYNEQFF	TGTGCCAGCAGCCAAGATGATGTAGCGGGAGGAACCTACAATGAGCAGTTCTTC	TRBD2	TRBJ2-1	.	TRBV4-2
CASSPGTDTGELFF	TGTGCCAGCAGCCCCGGGACAGATACCGGGGAGCTGTTTTTT	TRBD1	TRBJ2-2	once	TRBV13
CASSSWGRYEQYF	TGTGCCAGCAGCTCGTGGGGGCGGTACGAGCAGTACTTC	.	TRBJ2-7	.	TRBV5-4
CASSLGVEQCF	TGCGCCAGCAGCTTGGGGGTCGAGCAGTGCTTC	.	TRBJ2-7	once	TRBV5-1
CASSLLSRGLSHEQYF	TGTGCCAGCAGCTTGTTAAGTCGGGGGCTCTCTCACGAGCAGTACTTC	.	TRBJ2-7	.	TRBV5-5
CASSFSGSSTDTQYF	TGTGCCAGCAGCTTCAGCGGGTCTAGCACAGATACGCAGTATTTT	.	TRBJ2-3	.	TRBV7-8
CASSRPDGHRSSPNTGELFF	TGTGCCAGCAGCCGTCCTGACGGACACAGATCGTCCCCCAACACCGGGGAGCTGTTTTTT	.	TRBJ2-2	.	TRBV28
CASSLMGGTEAFF	TGTGCCAGCAGCTTAATGGGGGGCACTGAAGCTTTCTTT	.	TRBJ1-1	.	TRBV7-9
CASSLGYTGFNTEAFF	TGTGCCAGCAGTTTAGGATACACAGGGTTCAACACTGAAGCTTTCTTT	.	TRBJ1-1	.	TRBV28
CASSEEDRGLFGELFF	TGTGCCAGCAGCGAAGAGGACAGGGGTTTATTCGGGGAGCTGTTTTTT	TRBD1	TRBJ2-2	.	TRBV6-1
CASSVPRDSATPPYEQYF	TGCGCCAGCAGCGTACCCCGGGACTCCGCGACCCCGCCCTACGAGCAGTACTTC	.	TRBJ2-7	.	TRBV5-1
CASSLPRGGSYEQYF	TGTGCCAGCAGTCTCCCACGGGGTGGCTCCTACGAGCAGTACTTC	.	TRBJ2-7	.	TRBV13
CATSDRGSHEQYF	TGTGCCACCTCCGACAGGGGTAGCCACGAGCAGTACTTC	TRBD1	TRBJ2-7	.	TRBV27
CASSEGMGVWRGLHEKLFF	TGTGCCAGCAGTGAAGGGATGGGAGTGTGGCGGGGCTTGCATGAAAAACTGTTTTTT	.	TRBJ1-4	once	TRBV6-1
CATSREGQGTQAFF	TGTGCCACCAGCAGAGAAGGACAGGGGACACAAGCTTTCTTT	TRBD1	TRBJ1-1	once	TRBV15
CASSQGARNTEAFF	TGTGCCAGCAGCCAAGGGGCGCGGAACACTGAAGCTTTCTTT	.	TRBJ1-1	.	TRBV4-2
CASSPRGAEAFF	TGTGCCAGCAGCCCCCGTGGCGCTGAAGCTTTCTTT	.	TRBJ1-1	.	TRBV28
CSVDSGGYGYTF	TGCAGCGTTGATTCGGGGGGCTATGGCTACACCTTC	.	TRBJ1-2	.	TRBV29-1
CASSDPAGTNFGSGYTF	TGTGCCAGCAGTGACCCCGCCGGGACAAACTTCGGGAGCGGCTACACCTTC	.	TRBJ1-2	.	TRBV5-4
CSAVGSLSGRANEQFF	TGCAGCGCCGTGGGGTCTTTGAGCGGGAGGGCCAATGAGCAGTTCTTC	TRBD2	TRBJ2-1	.	TRBV29-1
CASSQVGVNTEAFF	TGTGCCAGCAGCCAAGTTGGTGTGAACACTGAAGCTTTCTTT	.	TRBJ1-1	.	TRBV4-2
CASSPPGRGGGGYGYTF	TGTGCCAGCAGTCCGCCGGGCAGGGGTGGTGGGGGTTATGGCTACACCTTC	.	TRBJ1-2	once	TRBV27
CASSVTGVGEQYF	TGTGCCAGCAGCGTTACAGGGGTGGGGGAGCAGTACTTC	TRBD1	TRBJ2-7	.	TRBV9
CASSQAQPGQELAGGRYEQYF	TGCGCCAGCAGCCAAGCACAGCCGGGACAAGAACTAGCGGGAGGTCGGTACGAGCAGTACTTC	TRBD2	TRBJ2-7	.	TRBV4-3
CASSKGTGGSGELFF	TGTGCCAGCAGCAAGGGGACAGGGGGATCCGGGGAGCTGTTTTTT	TRBD1	TRBJ2-2	.	TRBV27
CASSEARGPGTEAFF	TGTGCCAGCAGTGAAGCCAGGGGACCTGGGACTGAAGCTTTCTTT	.	TRBJ1-1	.	TRBV2